This T cell receptor (beta chain) was recovered during a study of cytomegalovirus exposure and HLA in healthy donors. The study ran its PCR with 60 Vbeta and 13 Jbeta primers. Assay: immunoSEQ multiplex PCR; the TCRdb copy retains only in-frame clones and omits some. The sample carries about 130,000 clones, almost 85% recorded once. The germline V gene encodes CDR1 LNHDA and CDR2 SQIVND (reference sequence). V was clipped by 9 bases and J by 0 bases, with 12 bases between them. This CDR3 has 14 amino acids. The chain couples TRBV19 to TRBJ2-4; TRBD2 might be the D (5 bases). The sequence was obtained from a boy aged 2 to 9 in good health and CMV-seronegative. Sequencing was carried out using PBMCs. Written as DNA, the CDR3 is TGTGCCAGCTCCCATAGCGTAGCCAAAAACATTCAGTACTTC. Translating gives CASSHSVAKNIQYF. Full variable domain (rest looked up from reference TRBV19 and TRBJ2-4): DGGITQSPKYLFRKEGQNVTLSCEQNLNHDAMYWYRQDPGQGLRLIYYSQIVNDFQKGDIAEGYSVSREKKESFPLTVTSAQKNPTAFYLCASSHSVAKNIQYFGAGTRLSVL.